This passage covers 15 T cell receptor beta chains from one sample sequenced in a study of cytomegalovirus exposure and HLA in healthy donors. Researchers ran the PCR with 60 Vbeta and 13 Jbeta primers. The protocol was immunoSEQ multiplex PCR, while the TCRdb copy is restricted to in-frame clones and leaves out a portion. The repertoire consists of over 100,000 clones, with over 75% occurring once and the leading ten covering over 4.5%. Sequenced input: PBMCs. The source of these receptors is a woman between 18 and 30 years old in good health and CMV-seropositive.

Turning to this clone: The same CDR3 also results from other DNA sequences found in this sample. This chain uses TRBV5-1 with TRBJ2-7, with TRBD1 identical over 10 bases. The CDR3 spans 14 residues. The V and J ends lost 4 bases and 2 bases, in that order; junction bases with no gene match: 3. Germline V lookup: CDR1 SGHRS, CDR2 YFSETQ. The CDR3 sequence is CASSPGQGAYEQYF. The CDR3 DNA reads TGCGCCAGCAGCCCAGGACAGGGGGCCTACGAGCAGTACTTC.

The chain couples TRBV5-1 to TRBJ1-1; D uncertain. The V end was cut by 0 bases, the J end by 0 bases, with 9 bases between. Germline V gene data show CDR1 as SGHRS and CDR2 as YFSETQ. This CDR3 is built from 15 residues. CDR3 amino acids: CASSLDPSMNTEAFF. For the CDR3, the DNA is TGCGCCAGCAGCTTGGATCCAAGCATGAACACTGAAGCTTTCTTT.

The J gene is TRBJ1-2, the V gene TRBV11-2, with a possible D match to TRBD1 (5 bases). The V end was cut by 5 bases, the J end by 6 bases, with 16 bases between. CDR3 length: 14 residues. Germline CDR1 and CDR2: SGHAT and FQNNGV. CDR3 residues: CASSRTLLGDGYTF. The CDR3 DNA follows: TGTGCCAGCAGCAGGACATTATTGGGTGATGGCTACACCTTC.

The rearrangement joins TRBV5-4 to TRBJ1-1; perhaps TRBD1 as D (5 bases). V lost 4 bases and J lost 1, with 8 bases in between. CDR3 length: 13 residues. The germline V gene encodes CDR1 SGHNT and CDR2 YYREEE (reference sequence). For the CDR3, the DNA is TGTGCCAGCAGCCCCGGGGGGAACACTGAAGCTTTCTTT. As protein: CASSPGGNTEAFF.

The CDR3 region has the DNA TGCGCCAGCAGGGACGGGGACAGGGGGCCGGCTGAAGCTTTCTTT. Protein sequence: CASRDGDRGPAEAFF. The V and J genes are TRBV5-1 and TRBJ1-1, with TRBD1 matching over 12 bases. V dropped 5 bases and J dropped 6; count of bases not matched to a gene: 8. This CDR3 has 15 amino acids. The V gene's germline CDR1 is SGHRS and CDR2 YFSETQ.

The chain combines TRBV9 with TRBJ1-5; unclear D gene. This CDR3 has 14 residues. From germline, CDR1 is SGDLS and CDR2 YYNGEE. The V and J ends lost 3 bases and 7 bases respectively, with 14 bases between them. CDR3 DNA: TGTGCCAGCAGCGCCGGCGGCATCGGACAGCCCCAGCATTTT. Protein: CASSAGGIGQPQHF.

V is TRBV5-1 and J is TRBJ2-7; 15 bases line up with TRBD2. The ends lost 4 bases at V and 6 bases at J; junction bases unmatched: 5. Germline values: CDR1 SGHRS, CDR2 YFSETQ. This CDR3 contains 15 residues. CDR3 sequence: CASSQGLAGGPEQYF. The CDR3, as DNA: TGCGCCAGCAGCCAGGGACTAGCGGGAGGCCCCGAGCAGTACTTC.

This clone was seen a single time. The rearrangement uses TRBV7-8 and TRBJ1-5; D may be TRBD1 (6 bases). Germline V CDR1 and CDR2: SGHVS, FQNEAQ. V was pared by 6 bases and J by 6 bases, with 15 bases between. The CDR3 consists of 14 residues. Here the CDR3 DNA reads TGTGCCAGCAGTTCGGACAGTCCACTTCAGCCCCAGCATTTT. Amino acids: CASSSDSPLQPQHF.

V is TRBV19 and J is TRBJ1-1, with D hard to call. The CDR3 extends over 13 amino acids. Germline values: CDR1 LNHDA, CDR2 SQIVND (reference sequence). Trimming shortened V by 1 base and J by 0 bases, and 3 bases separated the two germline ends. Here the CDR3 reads CASSIVLNTEAFF. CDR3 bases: TGTGCCAGTAGTATAGTATTGAACACTGAAGCTTTCTTT.

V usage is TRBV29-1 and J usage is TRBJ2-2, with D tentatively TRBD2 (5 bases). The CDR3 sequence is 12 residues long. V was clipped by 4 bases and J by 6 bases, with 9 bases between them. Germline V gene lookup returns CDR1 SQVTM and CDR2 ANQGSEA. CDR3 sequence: CSVGELAGELFF. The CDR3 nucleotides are TGCAGCGTTGGGGAGTTGGCCGGGGAGCTGTTTTTT.

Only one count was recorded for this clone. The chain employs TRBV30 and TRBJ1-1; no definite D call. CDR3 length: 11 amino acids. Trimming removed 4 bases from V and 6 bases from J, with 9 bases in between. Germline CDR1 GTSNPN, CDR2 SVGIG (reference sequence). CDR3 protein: CAWISPAEAFF. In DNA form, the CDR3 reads TGTGCCTGGATTTCACCGGCTGAAGCTTTCTTT.

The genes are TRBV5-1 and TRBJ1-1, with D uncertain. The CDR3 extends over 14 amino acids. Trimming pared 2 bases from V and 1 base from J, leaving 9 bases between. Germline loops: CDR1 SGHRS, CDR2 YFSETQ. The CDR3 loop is CASSFFSGNTEAFF. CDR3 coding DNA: TGCGCCAGCAGCTTCTTTTCAGGGAACACTGAAGCTTTCTTT.

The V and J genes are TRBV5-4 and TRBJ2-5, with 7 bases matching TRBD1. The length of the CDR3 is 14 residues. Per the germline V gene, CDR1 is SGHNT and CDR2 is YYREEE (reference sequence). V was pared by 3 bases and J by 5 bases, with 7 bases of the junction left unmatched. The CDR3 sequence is CASSSDRVRETQYF. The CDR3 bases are TGTGCCAGCAGCTCCGACAGGGTTCGGGAGACCCAGTACTTC. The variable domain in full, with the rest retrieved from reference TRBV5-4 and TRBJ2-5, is ETGVTQSPTHLIKTRGQQVTLRCSSQSGHNTVSWYQQALGQGPQFIFQYYREEENGRGNFPPRFSGLQFPNYSSELNVNALELDDSALYLCASSSDRVRETQYFGPGTRLLVL.

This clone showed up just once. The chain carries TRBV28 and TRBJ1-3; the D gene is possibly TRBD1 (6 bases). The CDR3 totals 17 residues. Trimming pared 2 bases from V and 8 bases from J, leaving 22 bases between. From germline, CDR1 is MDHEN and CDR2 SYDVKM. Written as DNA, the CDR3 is TGTGCCAGCAGTTTAAAAAATCAACAAGCGGCAGGGGACACCATATATTTT. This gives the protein CASSLKNQQAAGDTIYF.

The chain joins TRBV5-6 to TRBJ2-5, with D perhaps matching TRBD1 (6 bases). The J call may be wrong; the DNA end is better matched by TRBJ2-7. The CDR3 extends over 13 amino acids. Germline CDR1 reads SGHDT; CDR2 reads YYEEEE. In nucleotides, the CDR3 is TGTGCCAGCAGACCACAGGGCTCCTACGAGCAGTACTTC. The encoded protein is CASRPQGSYEQYF.